This T cell receptor beta chain was sequenced for a study of shared T cell receptors in the human thymus. The CDR3 runs 14 residues. Germline V gives CDR1 MNHEY, CDR2 SMNVEV (reference sequence). The V gene end was trimmed by 6 bases and the J gene end by 9 bases; junction bases not matched to a gene: 10. The data were produced by immunoSEQ multiplex PCR, yet TCRdb's version contains in-frame clones alone and is incomplete. The sample yields about 660,000 clones, around 87% seen once. These data also featured in a second study, about human thymus T cells. That source adds: Seemingly biased V and J gene usage marked thymic and blood repertoires.

The chain uses TRBV27 and TRBJ2-1; 8 nucleotides align to TRBD1. The sequence came from a boy in the first two years of life with a congenital heart defect. The sequencing sample was made of thymocytes. The CDR3 loop is CASSPPSDRAEQFF. The CDR3 DNA sequence: TGTGCCAGCAGCCCCCCATCGGACAGGGCTGAGCAGTTCTTC.